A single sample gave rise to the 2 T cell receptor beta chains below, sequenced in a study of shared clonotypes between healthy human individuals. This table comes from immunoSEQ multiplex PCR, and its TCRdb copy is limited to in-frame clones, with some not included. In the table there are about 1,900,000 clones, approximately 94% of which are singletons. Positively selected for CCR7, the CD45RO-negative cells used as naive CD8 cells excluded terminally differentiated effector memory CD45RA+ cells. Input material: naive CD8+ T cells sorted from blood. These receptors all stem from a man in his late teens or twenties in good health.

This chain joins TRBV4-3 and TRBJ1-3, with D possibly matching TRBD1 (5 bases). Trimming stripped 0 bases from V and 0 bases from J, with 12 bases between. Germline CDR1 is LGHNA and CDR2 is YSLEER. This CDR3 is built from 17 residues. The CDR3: CASSQDLRVFSGNTIYF. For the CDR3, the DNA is TGCGCCAGCAGCCAAGATCTCAGGGTTTTCTCTGGAAACACCATATATTTT.

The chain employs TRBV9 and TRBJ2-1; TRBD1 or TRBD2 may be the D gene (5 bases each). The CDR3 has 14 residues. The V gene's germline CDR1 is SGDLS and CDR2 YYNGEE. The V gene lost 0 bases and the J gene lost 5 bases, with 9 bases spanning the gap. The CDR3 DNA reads TGTGCCAGCAGCGTAGGGGACCCTAACAATGAGCAGTTCTTC. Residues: CASSVGDPNNEQFF.